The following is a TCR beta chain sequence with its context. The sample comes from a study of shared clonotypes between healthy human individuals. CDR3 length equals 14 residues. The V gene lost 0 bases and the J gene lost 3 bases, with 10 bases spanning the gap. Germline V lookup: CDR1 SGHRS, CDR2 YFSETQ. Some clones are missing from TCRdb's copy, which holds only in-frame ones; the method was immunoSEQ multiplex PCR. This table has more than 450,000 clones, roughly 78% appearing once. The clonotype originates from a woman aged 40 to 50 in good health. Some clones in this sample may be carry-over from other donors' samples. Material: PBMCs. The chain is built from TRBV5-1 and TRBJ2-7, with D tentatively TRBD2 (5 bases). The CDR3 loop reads CASSLVSGNYEQYF. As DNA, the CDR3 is TGCGCCAGCAGCTTGGTATCGGGAAACTACGAGCAGTACTTC.